This TCR beta chain derives from a study of identical twins. TCRdb re-derived calls from the 5' RACE reads in MiXCR, one entry per CDR3 protein. The data show around 490,000 distinct CDR3 sequences, with 13% to 15% seen just once and 0.44% held by the top ten. Overall study findings and caveats: Out-of-frame alpha sequences shared by twins showed excess low generation probability. Conclusions were based on cross-sectional statistical analysis, without following the same donors.

On this clonotype itself: Its antigen is undetermined.

In germline, CDR1 is WSHSY, CDR2 SAAADI. The V end lost 6 bases, the J end lost 5 bases, and 5 bases lay between the germline ends. CDR3 size: 11 residues. These data were likewise used in another study, on yellow fever vaccine responses in identical twins.

Sequenced input: CD4+ T cells sorted from blood. The chain is built from TRBV10-2 and TRBJ2-1, with no clear D. This TCR derives from a woman aged 18-29 years in good health. The CDR3 DNA reads TGCGCCAGCAGGAATAACAATGAGCAGTTCTTC. It is translated as CASRNNNEQFF.